This T cell receptor beta chain appears in the sequencing data of a study of blood T cell repertoires in COVID-19. Measured with immunoSEQ multiplex PCR; TCRdb has only the in-frame clones, and not every one. This sample has about 240,000 clones, with about four fifths found just once. Material: PBMCs or T cells enriched from blood (not recorded which). The source of this sequence is a woman between 35 and 50 years old who had been exposed to COVID-19.

DNA of the CDR3: TGTGCCAGCAGTACAGGGGAGCTCCTCTCTGGAAACACCATATATTTT. It is translated as CASSTGELLSGNTIYF. The V and J genes are TRBV11-2 and TRBJ1-3; 7 bases agree with TRBD1. CDR1 is SGHAT and CDR2 is FQNNGV in the germline V gene. This CDR3 is built from 16 residues. With 6 bases clipped from V and 0 bases from J, the junction kept 8 bases outside the gene matches.